Presented here are 6 T cell receptor beta chains from one specimen sequenced in a study of blood T cell repertoires in COVID-19. Assay: immunoSEQ multiplex PCR; the TCRdb copy retains only in-frame clones and omits some. The sample yields some 68,000 clones, roughly 83% seen once. Material for sequencing was peripheral blood. The receptor source for this set is a man in his 70s with acute or convalescent COVID-19.

The V and J genes are TRBV10-3 and TRBJ2-7, with 7 bases that match TRBD1. The CDR3 spans 12 residues. Germline CDR1 and CDR2: ENHRY and SYGVKD. V trimming: 10 bases; J trimming: 1 base; junction bases outside the gene matches: 4. CDR3 region: CATRTGSYEQYF. CDR3 sequence (DNA): TGTGCCACCCGGACAGGTTCCTACGAGCAGTACTTC.

The V gene is TRBV2, the J gene TRBJ1-1; D is uncertain. V lost 7 bases and J lost 0, with 12 bases in between. The CDR3 extends over 14 amino acids. In germline, CDR1 is SNHLY, CDR2 FYNNEI. CDR3 region: CASTADTLNTEAFF. The DNA for the CDR3 is TGTGCCAGCACTGCTGATACATTGAACACTGAAGCTTTCTTT.

V and J are TRBV7-2 and TRBJ2-2; D uncertain. V lost 1 base and J 4 bases, leaving 7 bases between the germline ends. The germline CDR1 and CDR2 sequences are SGHTA and FQGNSA. The CDR3 is made up of 14 amino acids. CDR3 protein: CASSLVAATGELFF. As DNA, the CDR3 is TGTGCCAGCAGCTTAGTAGCTGCCACCGGGGAGCTGTTTTTT.

This chain connects TRBV2 to TRBJ2-5; TRBD1 aligns across 7 bases. This CDR3 has 14 residues. In germline, CDR1 is SNHLY, CDR2 FYNNEI. V was clipped by 6 bases and J by 5 bases; unmatched bases: 9. The CDR3 DNA reads TGTGCCAGCAGCGACGACAGGGTTGGGGAGACCCAGTACTTC. It yields the protein CASSDDRVGETQYF.

This clone was recorded a few times. The chain is built from TRBV5-1 and TRBJ1-3; D is undetermined. Trimming stripped 4 bases from V and 1 base from J, with 9 bases between. The CDR3 is 14 amino acids. In germline, CDR1 is SGHRS, CDR2 YFSETQ. CDR3 nucleotide sequence: TGCGCCAGCAGCCGAGAGTTATCTGGAAACACCATATATTTT. Residues: CASSRELSGNTIYF.

The rearrangement uses TRBV4-1 and TRBJ2-5, with 7 bases aligning to TRBD1. The CDR3 covers 15 residues. CDR1 and CDR2 (germline): MGHRA, YSYEKL. The V segment lost 2 bases and the J segment 5 bases; nucleotides outside the gene matches: 8. This CDR3 reads CASSQRTGTAETQYF. CDR3 nucleotide sequence: TGCGCCAGCAGCCAACGTACCGGGACAGCGGAGACCCAGTACTTC.